Listed below are T cell receptor beta chains from one sample, sequenced in a study of tumor and adjacent non-tumor tissue in lung cancer. TCRdb independently ran MiXCR on the multiplex PCR reads; one entry per CDR3 protein. The profile shows roughly 76,000 distinct CDR3 sequences, 65% to 75% of them singletons. Sequencing input: lung tumor tissue. The origin of the receptors is a woman in her seventies with non-small cell lung cancer. Both conserved end residues are part of each CDR3. A D gene is named only where the DNA matches it firmly. Clone size is given for some rows only: seen once, a few or many times, or a class if the clone is expanded.

J | V | D | size | CDR3 | DNA
TRBJ1-5 | TRBV4-2 | TRBD1 | NA | CANSQGTGGSNQPQHF | TGTGCCAACAGCCAAGGGACAGGGGGAAGCAATCAACCCCAACATTTT
TRBJ2-7 | TRBV6-6 | NA | NA | CPSIDKSAGTTINEQYF | TGTCCCAGCATTGACAAAAGCGCTGGGACAACGATTAACGAGCAGTACTTC
TRBJ2-5 | TRBV12-3/TRBV12-4 | NA | NA | CASSGGVKKTQYF | TGTGCCAGCAGTGGCGGTGTTAAAAAGACCCAGTACTTC
TRBJ1-1 | TRBV5-1 | NA | few | CASSLGPGNTEAFF | TGCGCCAGCAGCTTGGGACCAGGGAACACTGAAGCTTTCTTT
TRBJ2-1 | TRBV5-1 | TRBD2 | many | CATASGTTYNEQFF | TGCGCCACTGCATCCGGGACTACGTACAATGAGCAGTTCTTC
TRBJ2-3 | TRBV11-3 | NA | NA | CASSLGGGPTDTQYF | TGTGCCAGCAGCTTGGGGGGGGGCCCCACAGATACGCAATATTTT
TRBJ1-1 | TRBV6-1 | NA | NA | CPSSERRSLTEAFF | TGTCCCAGCAGTGAACGTCGGTCGCTGACTGAAGCTTTCTTT
TRBJ1-5 | TRBV29-1 | NA | NA | CSVEADSHPQHF | TGCAGCGTTGAAGCCGATAGTCATCCCCAGCATTTT
TRBJ1-1 | TRBV28 | TRBD1 | few | CASSPTGGMNTEAFF | TGTGCCAGCTCACCAACAGGGGGCATGAACACTGAAGCTTTCTTT
TRBJ1-4 | TRBV28 | NA | NA | CASSLRGALPNEKLFF | TGTGCCAGCAGTTTACGGGGGGCGTTGCCTAATGAAAAACTGTTTTTC
TRBJ1-4 | TRBV4-2 | NA | NA | CASSGGGDLEKPFF | TGCGCCAGCAGCGGGGGAGGGGACCTTGAAAAACCGTTTTTT
TRBJ2-7 | TRBV5-4 | TRBD2 | NA | CASSLGIAGSTFYEQHF | TGTGCCAGCAGCTTGGGGATAGCGGGATCCACATTCTACGAGCAGCACTTC